This T cell receptor beta chain was observed in a study of blood T cells in healthy people across ages. This clonotype was counted ten times or more. With V trimmed by 4 bases and J by 4 bases, 6 bases remained unmatched. This CDR3 has 15 amino acids. Germline CDR1 SGDLS, CDR2 YYNGEE. For the second PCR, which ran for about 6 to 11 cycles, a sample-barcoded 5' primer and a J-beta primer mix were used. TCRdb itself ran the 5' RACE reads through MiXCR, one entry per CDR3 protein. This sample yields 750,000 to 950,000 distinct CDR3 sequences, of which roughly 29% are seen a single time; 10% belongs to the top ten. The data also belong to a second study, concerning T cells of mothers and their children. That work adds: In cDNA synthesis, all of the extracted RNA was used at roughly 1.5 ug per 15 ul. Barcodes for each sample and 2-4 random nucleotides were added by the M1S primer used in the second PCR. Thymic selection molds TCR recombination products alike in related and unrelated pairs. Across the analysis, no persistent microchimeric T cell clones were detected.

Sequencing used blood. The V and J genes are TRBV9 and TRBJ2-1; 9 nucleotides line up with TRBD2. This TCR was recovered from a woman aged 40 to 55 in good health. The CDR3: CASSLGGGVYNEQFF. The CDR3 DNA follows: TGTGCCAGCAGCTTGGGCGGGGGGGTATACAATGAGCAGTTCTTC.